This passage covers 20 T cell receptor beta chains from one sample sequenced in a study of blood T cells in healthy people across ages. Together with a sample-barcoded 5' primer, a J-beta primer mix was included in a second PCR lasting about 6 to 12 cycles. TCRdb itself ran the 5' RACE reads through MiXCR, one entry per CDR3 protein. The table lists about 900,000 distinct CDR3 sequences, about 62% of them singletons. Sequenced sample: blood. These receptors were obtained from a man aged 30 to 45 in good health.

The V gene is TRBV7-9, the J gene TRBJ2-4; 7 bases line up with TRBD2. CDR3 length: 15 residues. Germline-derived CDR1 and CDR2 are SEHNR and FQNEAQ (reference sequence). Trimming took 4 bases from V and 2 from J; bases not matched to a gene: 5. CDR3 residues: CASSSIGGSKNIQYF. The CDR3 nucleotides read TGTGCCAGCAGCTCCATCGGGGGGTCCAAAAACATTCAGTACTTC.

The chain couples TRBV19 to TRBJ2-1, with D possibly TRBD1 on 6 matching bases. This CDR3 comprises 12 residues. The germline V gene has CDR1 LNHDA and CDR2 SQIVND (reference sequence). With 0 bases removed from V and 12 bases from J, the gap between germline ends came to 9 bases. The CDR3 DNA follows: TGTGCCAGTAGTATAGAGGACAGAAGGCAGTTCTTC. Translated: CASSIEDRRQFF.

The CDR3 DNA reads TGTGCCACCAGTGACCCCCTACAAGATGCCAAAAACATTCAGTACTTC. This gives the protein CATSDPLQDAKNIQYF. The chain couples TRBV24-1 to TRBJ2-4; no firm D call. The CDR3 spans 16 residues. V shed 4 bases and J shed 1 base, with 13 bases lying between them. The germline gives CDR1 KGHDR, CDR2 SFDVKD.

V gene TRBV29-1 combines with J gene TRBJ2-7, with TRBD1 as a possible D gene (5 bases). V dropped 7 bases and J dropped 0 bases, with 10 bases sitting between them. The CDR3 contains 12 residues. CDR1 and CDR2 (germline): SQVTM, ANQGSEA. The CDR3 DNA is TGCAGCGCAGGGATTAACTCCTACGAGCAGTACTTC. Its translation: CSAGINSYEQYF.

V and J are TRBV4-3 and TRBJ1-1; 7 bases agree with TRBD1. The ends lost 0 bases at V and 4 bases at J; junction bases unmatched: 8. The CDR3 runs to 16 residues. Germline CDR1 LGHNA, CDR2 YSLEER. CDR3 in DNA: TGCGCCAGCAGCCAAGATTTAACAGGGGACGGCACTGAAGCTTTCTTT. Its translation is CASSQDLTGDGTEAFF.

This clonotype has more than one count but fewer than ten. This CDR3 is CSVEITSTDTQYF. In DNA, the CDR3 is TGCAGCGTTGAAATCACCAGCACAGATACGCAGTATTTT. The chain links TRBV29-1 to TRBJ2-3; D is undetermined. Germline CDR1 SQVTM, CDR2 ANQGSEA. The CDR3 totals 13 residues. V lost 2 bases to trimming and J lost 0 bases, with 6 bases between them.

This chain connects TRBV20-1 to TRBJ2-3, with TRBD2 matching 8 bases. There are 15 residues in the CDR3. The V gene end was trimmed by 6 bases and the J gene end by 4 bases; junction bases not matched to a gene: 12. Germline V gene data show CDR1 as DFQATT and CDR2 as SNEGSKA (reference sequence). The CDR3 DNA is TGCAGTGCAAACACTAAGCGGGAGTCCGCAGATACGCAGTATTTT. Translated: CSANTKRESADTQYF.

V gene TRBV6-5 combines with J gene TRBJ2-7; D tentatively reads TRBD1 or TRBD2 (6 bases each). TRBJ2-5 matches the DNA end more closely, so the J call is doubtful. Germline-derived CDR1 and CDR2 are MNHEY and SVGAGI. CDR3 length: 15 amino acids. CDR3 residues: CASSYNMGGRETQYF. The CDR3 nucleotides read TGTGCCAGCAGTTACAATATGGGGGGCCGAGAGACCCAGTACTTC.

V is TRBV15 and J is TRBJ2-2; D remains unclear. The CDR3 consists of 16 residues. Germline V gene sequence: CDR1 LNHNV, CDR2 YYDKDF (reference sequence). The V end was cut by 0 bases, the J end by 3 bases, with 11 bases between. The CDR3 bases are TGTGCCACCAGCAGAGATAAAGGCAGATACACCGGGGAGCTGTTTTTT. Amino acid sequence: CATSRDKGRYTGELFF.

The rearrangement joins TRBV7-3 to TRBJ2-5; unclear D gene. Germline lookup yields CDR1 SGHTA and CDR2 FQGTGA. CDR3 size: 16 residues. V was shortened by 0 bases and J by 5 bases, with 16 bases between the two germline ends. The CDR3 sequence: CASSLTGRRAQETQYF. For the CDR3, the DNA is TGTGCCAGCAGCTTAACGGGCAGACGGGCGCAGGAGACCCAGTACTTC.

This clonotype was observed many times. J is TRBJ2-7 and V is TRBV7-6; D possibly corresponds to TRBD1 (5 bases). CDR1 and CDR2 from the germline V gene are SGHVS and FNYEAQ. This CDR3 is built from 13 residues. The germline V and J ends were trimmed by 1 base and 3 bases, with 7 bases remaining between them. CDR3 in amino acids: CASSLGQIYEQYF. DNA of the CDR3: TGTGCCAGCAGCTTAGGACAGATCTACGAGCAGTACTTC.

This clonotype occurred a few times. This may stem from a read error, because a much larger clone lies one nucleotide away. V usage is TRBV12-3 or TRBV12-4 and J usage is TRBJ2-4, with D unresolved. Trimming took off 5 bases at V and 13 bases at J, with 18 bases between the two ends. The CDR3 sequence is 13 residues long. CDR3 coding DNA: TGTGCCAGCAGTGTTGTCCATCTGCGAGAGCAGTACTTC. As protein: CASSVVHLREQYF.

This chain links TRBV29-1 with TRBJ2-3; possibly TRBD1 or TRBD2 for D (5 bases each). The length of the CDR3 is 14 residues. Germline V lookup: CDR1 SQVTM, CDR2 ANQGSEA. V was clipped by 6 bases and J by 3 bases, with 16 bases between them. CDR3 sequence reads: CSVRSGSGTDTQYF. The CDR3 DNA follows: TGCAGCGTCCGATCAGGGAGCGGAACAGATACGCAGTATTTT.

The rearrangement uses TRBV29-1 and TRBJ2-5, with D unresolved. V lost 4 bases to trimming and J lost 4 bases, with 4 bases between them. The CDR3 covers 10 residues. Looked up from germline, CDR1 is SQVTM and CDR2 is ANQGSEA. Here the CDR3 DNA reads TGCAGCGTTGTCCTAGAGACCCAGTACTTC. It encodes CSVVLETQYF.

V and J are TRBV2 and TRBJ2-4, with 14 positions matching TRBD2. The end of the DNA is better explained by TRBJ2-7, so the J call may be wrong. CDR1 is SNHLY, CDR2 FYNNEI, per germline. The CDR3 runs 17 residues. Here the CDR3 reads CASSLLRTSGGTYEQYF. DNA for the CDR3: TGTGCCAGCAGTCTTCTACGGACTAGCGGGGGGACCTACGAGCAGTACTTC.

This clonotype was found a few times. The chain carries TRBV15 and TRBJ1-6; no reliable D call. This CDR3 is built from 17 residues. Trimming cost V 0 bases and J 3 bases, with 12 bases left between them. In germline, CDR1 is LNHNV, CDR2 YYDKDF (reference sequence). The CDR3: CATSRDQEASYNSPLHF. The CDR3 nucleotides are TGTGCCACCAGCAGAGATCAGGAGGCTAGCTATAATTCACCCCTCCACTTT.

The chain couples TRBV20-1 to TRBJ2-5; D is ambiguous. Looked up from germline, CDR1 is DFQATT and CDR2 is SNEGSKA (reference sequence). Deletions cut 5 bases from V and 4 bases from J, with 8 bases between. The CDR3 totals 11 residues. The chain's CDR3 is CSASVGETQYF. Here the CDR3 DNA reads TGCAGTGCTTCCGTGGGAGAGACCCAGTACTTC.

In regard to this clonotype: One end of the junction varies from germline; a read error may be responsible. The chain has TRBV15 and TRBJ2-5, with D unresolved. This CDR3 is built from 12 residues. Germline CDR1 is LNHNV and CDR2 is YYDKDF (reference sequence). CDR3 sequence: CATSTGRETQYF. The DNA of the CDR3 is TGCGCCACCAGCACCGGCCGGGAGACCCAGTACTTC.

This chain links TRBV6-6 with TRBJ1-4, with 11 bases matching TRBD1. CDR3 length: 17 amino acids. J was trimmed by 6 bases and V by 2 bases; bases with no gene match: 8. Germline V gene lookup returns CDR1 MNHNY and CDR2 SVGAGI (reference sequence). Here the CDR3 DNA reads TGTGCCAGCAGTTACCCCGGACAGGGGGCGGTGGATGAAAAACTGTTTTTT. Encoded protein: CASSYPGQGAVDEKLFF.

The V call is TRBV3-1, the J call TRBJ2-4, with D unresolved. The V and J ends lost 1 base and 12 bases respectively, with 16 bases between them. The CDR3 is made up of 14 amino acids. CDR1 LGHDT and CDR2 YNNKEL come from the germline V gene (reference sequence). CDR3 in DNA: TGTGCCAGCAGCCAAGCCCCGGACCTAAACGCTCAGTACTTC. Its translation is CASSQAPDLNAQYF.